This T cell receptor beta chain comes out of a study of HIV-infected patients and healthy controls. This clonotype was seen ten or more times. The repertoire came from unfractionated whole blood and reflected all unsorted peripheral T cells. Deletions cut 6 bases from V and 0 bases from J, with 8 bases between. This CDR3 spans 13 amino acids. Alpha and beta constant-region primers primed reverse transcription of approximately 0.55 ug RNA. Each of the alpha and beta chains got its own library through chain-specific third strand synthesis with indices. A single record per CDR3 protein comes from TCRdb applying MiXCR to the 5' RACE reads. The sample has 7,500 to 10,000 distinct CDR3 sequences, approximately 7.6% seen once.

The gene calls are TRBV12-3 or TRBV12-4 and TRBJ1-1; perhaps TRBD1 as D (5 bases). Sequences were derived from blood, sampled before antiretroviral therapy. The TCR comes from an adult with HIV infection. The donor label of this sample is uncertain. The CDR3 nucleotides are TGTGCCAGCAGGCTAGGGGTGAACACTGAAGCTTTCTTT. This gives the protein CASRLGVNTEAFF.